This TCR beta chain appears in the sequencing data of a study of Ad26.COV2.S vaccination and SARS-CoV-2 variants. Study-wide points: Non-spike TCR breadth showed similarity between vaccine and placebo recipients. Reported findings describe substantial breadth in spike-specific CD8+ and CD4+ T cell responses following vaccination.

As to treatment: approximately 18 received Ad26.COV2.S at low or high dose, single or two shots; 5 received placebo; per-sample allocation not given. Collection of samples fell on day 63 after the first vaccine or placebo injection. In Boston, the donor was an adult between 18-55 years of age. The vaccine antigen was prefusion-stabilized Wuhan SARS-CoV-2 spike. For this clone: Antigen: not known.

The CDR3 extends over 15 amino acids. Germline V lookup: CDR1 SGHKS, CDR2 YYEKEE (reference sequence). Trimming removed 1 base at V and 1 base at J, with 11 bases between. Using immunoSEQ multiplex PCR, the repertoire was profiled, and TCRdb retains in-frame clones only, with some absent. The table shows roughly 270,000 clones, with around 87% occurring only once. Sequenced here: peripheral blood, sampled in a trial of Ad26.COV2.S vaccine versus placebo. This clonotype was obtained from a person between 18 and 60 years old who received the Ad26.COV2.S COVID-19 vaccine or a placebo. The rearrangement joins TRBV5-5 to TRBJ2-5; possible D gene TRBD2, 5 bases. The CDR3 DNA is TGTGCCAGCAGCTTGAATAGAGGGCTCCAAGAGACCCAGTACTTC. This sequence encodes CASSLNRGLQETQYF.